Sequencing of this TCR beta chain was carried out in a study of blood T cell repertoires in COVID-19. The protocol was immunoSEQ multiplex PCR, while the TCRdb copy is restricted to in-frame clones and leaves out a portion. The data hold about 390,000 clones, with more than 75% observed a single time. Each recovered donor of Cohort 3 presented with two negative PCRs, clearance, or symptom resolution. Germline V lookup: CDR1 MNHEY, CDR2 SMNVEV (reference sequence). This CDR3 contains 14 residues. The V and J ends lost 9 bases and 9 bases respectively, with 18 bases between them. The chain has TRBV27 and TRBJ1-6; no clear D. Material for sequencing was PBMCs or T cells enriched from blood (not recorded which). The origin of this receptor is a woman aged 45-65 years who had recovered from COVID-19. The CDR3 DNA sequence: TGTGCCAGTGGCCAGCAGACAAATGGTTCACCCCTCCACTTT. Residues: CASGQQTNGSPLHF.